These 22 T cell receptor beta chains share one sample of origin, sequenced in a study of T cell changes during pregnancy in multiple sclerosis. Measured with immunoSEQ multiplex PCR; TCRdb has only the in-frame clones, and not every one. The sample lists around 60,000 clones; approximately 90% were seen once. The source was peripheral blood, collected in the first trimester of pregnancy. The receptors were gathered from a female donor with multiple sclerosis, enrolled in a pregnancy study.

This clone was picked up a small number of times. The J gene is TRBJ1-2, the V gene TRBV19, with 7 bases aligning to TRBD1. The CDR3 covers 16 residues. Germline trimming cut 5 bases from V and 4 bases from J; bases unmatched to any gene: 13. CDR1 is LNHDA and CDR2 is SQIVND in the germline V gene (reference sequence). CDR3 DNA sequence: TGTGCCAGTAGTCAAACCGGGACAGTGACGTCCTATGGCTACACCTTC. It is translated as CASSQTGTVTSYGYTF. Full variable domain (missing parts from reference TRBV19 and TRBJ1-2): DGGITQSPKYLFRKEGQNVTLSCEQNLNHDAMYWYRQDPGQGLRLIYYSQIVNDFQKGDIAEGYSVSREKKESFPLTVTSAQKNPTAFYLCASSQTGTVTSYGYTFGSGTRLTVV.

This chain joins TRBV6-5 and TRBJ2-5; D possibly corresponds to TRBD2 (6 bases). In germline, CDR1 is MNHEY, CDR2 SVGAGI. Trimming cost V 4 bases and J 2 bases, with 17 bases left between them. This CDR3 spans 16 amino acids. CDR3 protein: CASSSPGSAEQETQYF. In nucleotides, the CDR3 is TGTGCCAGCAGTTCTCCCGGGAGTGCCGAACAAGAGACCCAGTACTTC.

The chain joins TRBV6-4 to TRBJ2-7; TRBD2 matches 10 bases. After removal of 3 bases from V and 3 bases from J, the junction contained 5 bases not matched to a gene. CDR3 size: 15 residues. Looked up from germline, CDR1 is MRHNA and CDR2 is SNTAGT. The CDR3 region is CASSESLAGDYEQYF. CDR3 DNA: TGTGCCAGCAGTGAAAGTCTAGCGGGAGACTACGAGCAGTACTTC.

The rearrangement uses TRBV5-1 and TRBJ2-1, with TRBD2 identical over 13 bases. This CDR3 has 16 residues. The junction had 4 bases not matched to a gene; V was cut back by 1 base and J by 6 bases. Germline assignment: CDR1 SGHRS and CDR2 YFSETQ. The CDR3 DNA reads TGCGCCAGCAGCTTGATGGGACTAGCGGGATTCAATGAGCAGTTCTTC. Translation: CASSLMGLAGFNEQFF.

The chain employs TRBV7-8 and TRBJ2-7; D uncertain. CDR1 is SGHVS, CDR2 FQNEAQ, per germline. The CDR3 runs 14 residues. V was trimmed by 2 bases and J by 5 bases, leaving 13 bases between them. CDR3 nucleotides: TGTGCCAGCAGCTTAACGGAGTTCCTGGACGAGCAGTACTTC. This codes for CASSLTEFLDEQYF.

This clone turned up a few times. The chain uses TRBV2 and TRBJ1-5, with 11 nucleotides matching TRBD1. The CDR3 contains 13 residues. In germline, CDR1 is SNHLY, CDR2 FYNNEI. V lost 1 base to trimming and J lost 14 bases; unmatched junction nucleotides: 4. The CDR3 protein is CASSEGGQGGEHF. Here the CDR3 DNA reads TGTGCCAGCAGTGAAGGGGGACAGGGGGGTGAGCATTTT.

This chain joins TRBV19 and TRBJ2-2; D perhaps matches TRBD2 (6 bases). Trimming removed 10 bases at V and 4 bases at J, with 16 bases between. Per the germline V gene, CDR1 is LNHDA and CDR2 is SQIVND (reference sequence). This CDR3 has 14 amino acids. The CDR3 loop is CATHWGDGTGELFF. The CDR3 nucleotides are TGTGCCACCCACTGGGGGGACGGCACCGGGGAGCTGTTTTTT.

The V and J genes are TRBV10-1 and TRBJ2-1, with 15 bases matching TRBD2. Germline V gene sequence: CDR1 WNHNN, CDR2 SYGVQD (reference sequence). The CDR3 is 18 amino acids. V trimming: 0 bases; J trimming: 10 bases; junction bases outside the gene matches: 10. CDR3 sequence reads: CASSESGLAGGILYEQFF. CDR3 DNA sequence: TGCGCCAGCAGTGAGTCGGGACTAGCGGGAGGAATTTTATACGAGCAGTTCTTC.

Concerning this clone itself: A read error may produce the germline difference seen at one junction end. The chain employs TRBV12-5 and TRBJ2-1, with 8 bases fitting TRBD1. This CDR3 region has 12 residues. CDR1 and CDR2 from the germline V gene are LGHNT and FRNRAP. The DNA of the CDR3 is TGTGCTAGTGGTTTGGGACAGGGGAGAGGTATCTTC. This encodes CASGLGQGRGIF.

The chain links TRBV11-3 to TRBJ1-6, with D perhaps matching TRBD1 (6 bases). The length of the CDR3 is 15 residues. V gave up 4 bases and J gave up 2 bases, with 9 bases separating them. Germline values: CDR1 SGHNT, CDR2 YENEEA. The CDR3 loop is CASSSQGPYNSPLHF. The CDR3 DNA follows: TGTGCCAGCAGCTCCCAGGGGCCCTATAATTCACCCCTCCACTTT. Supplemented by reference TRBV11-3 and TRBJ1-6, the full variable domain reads EAGVVQSPRYKIIEKKQPVAFWCNPISGHNTLYWYLQNLGQGPELLIRYENEEAVDDSQLPKDRFSAERLKGVDSTLKIQPAELGDSAVYLCASSSQGPYNSPLHFGNGTRLTVT.

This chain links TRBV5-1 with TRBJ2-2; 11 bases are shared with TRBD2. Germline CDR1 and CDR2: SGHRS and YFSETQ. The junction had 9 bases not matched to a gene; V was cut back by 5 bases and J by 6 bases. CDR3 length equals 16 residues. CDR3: CASRTPGTSGAGELFF. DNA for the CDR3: TGCGCCAGCAGAACCCCCGGGACTAGCGGTGCCGGGGAGCTGTTTTTT.

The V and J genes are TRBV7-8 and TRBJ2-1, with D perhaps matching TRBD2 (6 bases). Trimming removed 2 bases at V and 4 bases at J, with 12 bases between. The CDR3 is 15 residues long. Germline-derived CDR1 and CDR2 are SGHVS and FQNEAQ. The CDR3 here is CASSLTSSQYNEQFF. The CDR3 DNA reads TGTGCCAGCAGCTTAACTAGCAGTCAGTACAATGAGCAGTTCTTC.

This chain's CDR3 is CASSTISGGNSNEQFF. The DNA of the CDR3 is TGTGCCAGCAGTACCATTAGCGGGGGGAATAGCAATGAGCAGTTCTTC. V and J are TRBV2 and TRBJ2-1; 10 bases line up with TRBD2. The CDR3 is 16 residues long. CDR1 is SNHLY and CDR2 is FYNNEI in the germline V gene. V dropped 5 bases and J dropped 6; count of bases not matched to a gene: 10.

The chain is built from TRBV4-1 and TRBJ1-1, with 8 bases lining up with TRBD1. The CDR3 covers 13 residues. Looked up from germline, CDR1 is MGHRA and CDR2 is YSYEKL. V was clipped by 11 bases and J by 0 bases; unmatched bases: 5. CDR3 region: CAAGQGVNTEAFF. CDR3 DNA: TGCGCCGCCGGACAGGGAGTGAACACTGAAGCTTTCTTT.

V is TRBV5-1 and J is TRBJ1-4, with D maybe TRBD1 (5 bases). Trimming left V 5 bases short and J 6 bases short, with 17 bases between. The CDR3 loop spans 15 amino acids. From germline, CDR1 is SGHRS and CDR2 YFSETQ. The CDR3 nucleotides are TGCGCCAGCAGGCCCATCGCAGGGCTCGATGAAAAACTGTTTTTT. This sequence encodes CASRPIAGLDEKLFF. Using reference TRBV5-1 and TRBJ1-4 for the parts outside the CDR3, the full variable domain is KAGVTQTPRYLIKTRGQQVTLSCSPISGHRSVSWYQQTPGQGLQFLFEYFSETQRNKGNFPGRFSGRQFSNSRSEMNVSTLELGDSALYLCASRPIAGLDEKLFFGSGTQLSVL.

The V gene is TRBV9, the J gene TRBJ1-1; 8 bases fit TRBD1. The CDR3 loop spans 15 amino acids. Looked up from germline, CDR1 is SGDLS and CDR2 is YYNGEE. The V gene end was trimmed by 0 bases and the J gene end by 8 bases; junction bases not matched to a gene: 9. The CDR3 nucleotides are TGTGCCAGCAGCGTAGAGAACAGGGGGAAGATCGAAGCTTTCTTT. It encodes CASSVENRGKIEAFF. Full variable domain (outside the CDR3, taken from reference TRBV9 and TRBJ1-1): DSGVTQTPKHLITATGQRVTLRCSPRSGDLSVYWYQQSLDQGLQFLIQYYNGEERAKGNILERFSAQQFPDLHSELNLSSLELGDSALYFCASSVENRGKIEAFFGQGTRLTVV.

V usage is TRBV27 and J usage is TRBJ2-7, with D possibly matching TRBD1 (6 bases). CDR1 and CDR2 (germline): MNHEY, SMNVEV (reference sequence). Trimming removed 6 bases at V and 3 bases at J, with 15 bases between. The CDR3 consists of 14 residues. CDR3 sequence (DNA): TGTGCCAGCAGGCCGACAGGTAGATTCTACGAGCAGTACTTC. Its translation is CASRPTGRFYEQYF.

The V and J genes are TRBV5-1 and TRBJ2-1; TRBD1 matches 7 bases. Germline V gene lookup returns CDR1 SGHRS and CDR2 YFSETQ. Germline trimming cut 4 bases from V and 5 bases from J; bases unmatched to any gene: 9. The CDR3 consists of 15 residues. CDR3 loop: CASSQQGTKNNEQFF. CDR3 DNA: TGCGCCAGCAGCCAACAGGGGACCAAAAACAATGAGCAGTTCTTC.

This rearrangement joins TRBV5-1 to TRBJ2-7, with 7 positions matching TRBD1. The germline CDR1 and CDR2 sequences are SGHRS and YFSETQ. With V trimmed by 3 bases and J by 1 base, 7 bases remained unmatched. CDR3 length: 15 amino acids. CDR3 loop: CASSWTGTESYEQYF. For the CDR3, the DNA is TGCGCCAGCAGCTGGACCGGGACAGAGTCCTACGAGCAGTACTTC.

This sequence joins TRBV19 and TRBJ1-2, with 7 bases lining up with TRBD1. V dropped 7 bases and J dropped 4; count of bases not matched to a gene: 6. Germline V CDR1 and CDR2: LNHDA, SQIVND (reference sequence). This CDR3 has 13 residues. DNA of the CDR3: TGTGCCAGTACCCGGGCAGGGGGCTATGGCTACACCTTC. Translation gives CASTRAGGYGYTF. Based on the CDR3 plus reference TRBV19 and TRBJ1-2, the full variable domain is DGGITQSPKYLFRKEGQNVTLSCEQNLNHDAMYWYRQDPGQGLRLIYYSQIVNDFQKGDIAEGYSVSREKKESFPLTVTSAQKNPTAFYLCASTRAGGYGYTFGSGTRLTVV.

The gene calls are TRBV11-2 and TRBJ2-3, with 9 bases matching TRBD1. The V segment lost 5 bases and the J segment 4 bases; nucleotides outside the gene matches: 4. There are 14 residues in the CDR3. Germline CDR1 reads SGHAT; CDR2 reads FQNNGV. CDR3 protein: CASSRDRGSDTQYF. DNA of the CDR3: TGTGCCAGCAGCCGTGACAGGGGGTCAGATACGCAGTATTTT. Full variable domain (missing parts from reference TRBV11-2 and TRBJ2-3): EAGVAQSPRYKIIEKRQSVAFWCNPISGHATLYWYQQILGQGPKLLIQFQNNGVVDDSQLPKDRFSAERLKGVDSTLKIQPAKLEDSAVYLCASSRDRGSDTQYFGPGTRLTVL.

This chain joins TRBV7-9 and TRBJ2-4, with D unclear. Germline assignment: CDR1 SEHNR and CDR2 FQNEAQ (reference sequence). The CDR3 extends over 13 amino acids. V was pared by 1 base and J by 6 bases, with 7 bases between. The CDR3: CASSLGRSNIQYF. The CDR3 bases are TGTGCCAGCAGCTTAGGTAGATCAAACATTCAGTACTTC.